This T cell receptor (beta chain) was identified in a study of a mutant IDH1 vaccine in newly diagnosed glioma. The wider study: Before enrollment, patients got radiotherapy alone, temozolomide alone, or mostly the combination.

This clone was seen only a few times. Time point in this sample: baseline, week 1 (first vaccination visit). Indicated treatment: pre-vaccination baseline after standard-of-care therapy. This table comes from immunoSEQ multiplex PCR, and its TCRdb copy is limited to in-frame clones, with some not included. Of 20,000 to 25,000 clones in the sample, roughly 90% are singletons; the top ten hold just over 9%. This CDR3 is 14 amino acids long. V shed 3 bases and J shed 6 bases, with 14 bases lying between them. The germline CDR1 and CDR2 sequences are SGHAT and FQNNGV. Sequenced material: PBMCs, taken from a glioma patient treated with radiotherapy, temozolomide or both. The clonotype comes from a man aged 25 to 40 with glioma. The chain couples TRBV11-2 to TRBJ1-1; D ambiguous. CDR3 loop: CASSFSIPGSEAFF. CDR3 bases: TGTGCCAGCAGCTTTTCGATCCCGGGGTCTGAAGCTTTCTTT.